Sequencing of this T cell receptor (beta chain) was carried out in a study of OX40 agonist ivuxolimab in advanced cancers. Regarding the study as a whole: In the 0.1-3.0 mg/kg groups, partial responders showed among the lowest expansion.

With 5 bases removed from V and 0 bases from J, the gap between germline ends came to 11 bases. This CDR3 spans 15 amino acids. Looked up from germline, CDR1 is MNHEY and CDR2 is SVGAGI. Remarks on this clone: Its antigen is undetermined.

Generated by immunoSEQ multiplex PCR, the TCRdb table keeps only in-frame clones and is missing some. The sample has roughly 60,000 clones; around 80% are singletons. The TCR originated in an adult with an advanced solid tumor such as melanoma, head and neck, liver or kidney cancer. The rearrangement links TRBV6-5 to TRBJ1-5; the D gene is possibly TRBD1 (5 bases). This sample comprised CD4+ or CD8+ T cells sorted from blood, obtained in a trial of the OX40 agonist ivuxolimab. Here the CDR3 DNA reads TGTGCCAGCAGTATCGACAGCCGTAGCAATCAGCCCCAGCATTTT. This codes for CASSIDSRSNQPQHF.